The 19 T cell receptor beta chains presented below share a single source sample, sequenced in a study of stem cell transplantation in POMP-related autoinflammatory disease. Study results and caveats: Across all analyzed T-cell subsets, patients with PRAID tended toward reduced diversity and increased clonality. Unique TRB V-J gene pairings were limited in number in patients with PRAID.

No antigen has been assigned to these receptors. Using immunoSEQ multiplex PCR, the repertoire was profiled, and TCRdb retains in-frame clones only, with some absent. The table has about 11,000 clones, around 87% seen once. Specimen: CD8+ T cells from PBMCs, collected before stem cell transplantation. The receptors derive from a human donor with POMP-related autoinflammation and immune dysregulation (PRAID).

This rearrangement joins TRBV18 to TRBJ2-7, with D uncertain. The CDR3 has 12 amino acids. The germline V gene encodes CDR1 KGHSH and CDR2 LQKENI. V lost 3 bases and J 5 bases, leaving 8 bases between the germline ends. The CDR3 loop reads CASSPRPDEQYF. CDR3 DNA sequence: TGTGCCAGCTCACCCCGCCCCGACGAGCAGTACTTC.

The chain joins TRBV27 to TRBJ1-2; TRBD1 agrees at 7 bases. The CDR3 totals 13 residues. Germline CDR1 MNHEY, CDR2 SMNVEV (reference sequence). V shed 6 bases, J shed 2 bases, and the junction held 3 bases outside the gene matches. The CDR3 DNA reads TGTGCCAGCAGGCTGACAGGGAACTATGGCTACACCTTC. Translation: CASRLTGNYGYTF.

The chain employs TRBV4-1 and TRBJ1-4; D is unclear. Looked up from germline, CDR1 is MGHRA and CDR2 is YSYEKL. CDR3 length: 17 amino acids. V was pared by 2 bases and J by 0 bases, with 13 bases between. CDR3 coding DNA: TGCGCCAGCAGCCAATCGGGTGGCCTCCCAACTAATGAAAAACTGTTTTTT. It codes for CASSQSGGLPTNEKLFF.

The CDR3 DNA reads as TGTGCCAGTAGTGACAGGTCGAGGGAGCAGTACTTC. This translates into CASSDRSREQYF. The V gene is TRBV19, the J gene TRBJ2-7, with D possibly matching TRBD1 (6 bases). The V and J ends lost 5 bases and 7 bases respectively, with 12 bases between them. Germline assignment: CDR1 LNHDA and CDR2 SQIVND (reference sequence). The CDR3 covers 12 residues.

The rearrangement joins TRBV6-5 to TRBJ2-5; TRBD1 or TRBD2 may be the D gene (5 bases each). Per germline, CDR1 MNHEY and CDR2 SVGAGI. The CDR3 covers 11 residues. V lost 5 bases and J lost 7, with 8 bases in between. The CDR3 sequence is CASSKRGTQYF. DNA for the CDR3: TGTGCCAGCAGTAAGAGGGGGACCCAGTACTTC.

The chain recombines TRBV4-1 with TRBJ2-7; TRBD2 agrees at 7 bases. The length of the CDR3 is 15 residues. The germline gives CDR1 MGHRA, CDR2 YSYEKL. V trimming: 0 bases; J trimming: 2 bases; junction bases outside the gene matches: 4. CDR3 in DNA: TGCGCCAGCAGCCAAGAACGTGGACTAGCCTACGAGCAGTACTTC. Translating gives CASSQERGLAYEQYF.

The chain recombines TRBV11-1 with TRBJ2-3; 9 nucleotides agree with TRBD1. V gave up 5 bases and J gave up 4 bases; unmatched junction bases: 7. The CDR3 loop spans 15 amino acids. Germline loops: CDR1 SGHAT, CDR2 FQDESV (reference sequence). The CDR3, as DNA: TGTGCCAGCAGCGCCGGGACAGGGCTTTCAGATACGCAGTATTTT. It specifies CASSAGTGLSDTQYF.

The chain carries TRBV7-9 and TRBJ2-1, with D maybe TRBD2 (5 bases). The CDR3 totals 13 residues. V was trimmed by 3 bases and J by 6 bases, leaving 9 bases between them. Per the germline V gene, CDR1 is SEHNR and CDR2 is FQNEAQ (reference sequence). The CDR3 loop reads CASSFLSGNEQFF. The CDR3 coding sequence is TGTGCCAGCAGCTTCCTCAGCGGCAATGAGCAGTTCTTC.

The chain uses TRBV19 and TRBJ2-1, with D possibly matching TRBD2 (6 bases). Trimming stripped 3 bases from V and 2 bases from J, with 8 bases between. The length of the CDR3 is 14 residues. Looked up from germline, CDR1 is LNHDA and CDR2 is SQIVND (reference sequence). The DNA for the CDR3 is TGTGCCAGTAGTATGACGGGGGCCTACAATGAGCAGTTCTTC. Protein sequence: CASSMTGAYNEQFF. Looking up the rest from reference TRBV19 and TRBJ2-1 gives the full variable domain: DGGITQSPKYLFRKEGQNVTLSCEQNLNHDAMYWYRQDPGQGLRLIYYSQIVNDFQKGDIAEGYSVSREKKESFPLTVTSAQKNPTAFYLCASSMTGAYNEQFFGPGTRLTVL.

The genes are TRBV7-4 and TRBJ2-5, with D possibly matching TRBD1 (5 bases). This CDR3 has 16 amino acids. Germline V gene lookup returns CDR1 SGHVT and CDR2 SQSDAQ. V lost 5 bases to trimming and J lost 3 bases, with 19 bases between them. The CDR3 here is CASSPGIIGVEETQYF. CDR3 DNA: TGTGCCAGCAGCCCCGGCATAATAGGGGTGGAAGAGACCCAGTACTTC.

The chain uses TRBV5-1 and TRBJ2-3; D is ambiguous. This CDR3 region has 13 residues. V was trimmed by 3 bases and J by 3 bases, leaving 8 bases between them. CDR1 is SGHRS and CDR2 is YFSETQ in the germline V gene. CDR3 DNA: TGCGCCAGCAGCTCATCTTTGACAGATACGCAGTATTTT. Translating gives CASSSSLTDTQYF.

This rearrangement joins TRBV27 to TRBJ2-1, with D unresolved. This CDR3 region has 13 residues. CDR1 and CDR2 from the germline V gene are MNHEY and SMNVEV (reference sequence). Trimming took off 5 bases at V and 5 bases at J, with 10 bases between the two ends. The CDR3, as DNA: TGTGCCAGCAGTGTAATACTCAACAATGAGCAGTTCTTC. Translating gives CASSVILNNEQFF.

The chain combines TRBV7-8 with TRBJ2-1; D gene ambiguous. Trimming removed 5 bases from V and 6 bases from J, with 11 bases in between. There are 13 residues in the CDR3. Germline V gene sequence: CDR1 SGHVS, CDR2 FQNEAQ. CDR3 amino acids: CASSHRASNEQFF. For the CDR3, the DNA is TGTGCCAGCAGCCACCGGGCCTCCAATGAGCAGTTCTTC.

The chain uses TRBV2 and TRBJ1-4, with a possible D match to TRBD1 (5 bases). The germline V and J ends were trimmed by 5 bases and 3 bases, with 19 bases remaining between them. Germline V gene lookup returns CDR1 SNHLY and CDR2 FYNNEI. The CDR3 has 17 residues. As DNA, the CDR3 is TGTGCCAGCAGTCTGGAGGGACCGGGGGGGGCTAATGAAAAACTGTTTTTT. Residues: CASSLEGPGGANEKLFF.

The V call is TRBV10-2, the J call TRBJ2-3; 9 positions match TRBD1. The trim removed 2 bases at V and 4 bases at J, leaving 4 bases unmatched. Germline values: CDR1 WSHSY, CDR2 SAAADI. The CDR3 length is 15 residues. In nucleotides, the CDR3 is TGCGCCAGCAGTGAGCGGACAGGGGAATCAGATACGCAGTATTTT. It translates to CASSERTGESDTQYF.

The V call is TRBV10-3, the J call TRBJ2-7, with no clear D. V lost 3 bases and J lost 6, with 6 bases in between. The CDR3 loop spans 11 amino acids. Germline CDR1 ENHRY, CDR2 SYGVKD. The CDR3 sequence is CAISEGSEQYF. The CDR3 DNA follows: TGTGCCATCAGTGAAGGATCCGAGCAGTACTTC.

The chain joins TRBV7-6 to TRBJ2-3; the D gene is possibly TRBD2 (7 bases). This CDR3 has 15 residues. The germline CDR1 and CDR2 sequences are SGHVS and FNYEAQ. The V end was cut by 0 bases, the J end by 5 bases, with 12 bases between. CDR3 region: CASSLAGGPGDTQYF. CDR3 bases: TGTGCCAGCAGCTTAGCGGGGGGGCCGGGAGATACGCAGTATTTT.

This chain links TRBV5-6 with TRBJ2-2, with 8 bases lining up with TRBD1. The CDR3 length is 16 residues. V dropped 4 bases and J dropped 1; count of bases not matched to a gene: 6. CDR1 is SGHDT, CDR2 YYEEEE, per germline. The CDR3 region is CASSLAGTGNTGELFF. The CDR3 region has the DNA TGTGCCAGCAGCCTTGCCGGGACAGGGAACACCGGGGAGCTGTTTTTT.

V is TRBV28 and J is TRBJ2-1; the D gene is possibly TRBD2 (6 bases). Germline V gives CDR1 MDHEN, CDR2 SYDVKM. Trimming removed 4 bases at V and 8 bases at J, with 21 bases between. The CDR3 extends over 16 amino acids. In DNA form, the CDR3 reads TGTGCCAGCAGTTCACAGGTTGGGGCTAGCGTCCATGAGCAGTTCTTC. The encoded protein is CASSSQVGASVHEQFF.